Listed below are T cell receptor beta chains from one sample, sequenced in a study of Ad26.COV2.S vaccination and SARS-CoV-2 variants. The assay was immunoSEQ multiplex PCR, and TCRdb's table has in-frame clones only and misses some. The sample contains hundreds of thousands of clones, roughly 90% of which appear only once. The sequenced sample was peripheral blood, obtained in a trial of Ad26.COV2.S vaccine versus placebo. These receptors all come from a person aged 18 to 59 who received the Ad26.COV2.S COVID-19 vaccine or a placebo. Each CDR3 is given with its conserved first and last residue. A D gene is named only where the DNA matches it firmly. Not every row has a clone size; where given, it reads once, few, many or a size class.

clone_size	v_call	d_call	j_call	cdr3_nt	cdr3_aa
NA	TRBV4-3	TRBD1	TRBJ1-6	TGCGCCAGCAGCCAAGCGAGCCTAACCACAGGGGGTTCCCCCCTCCACTTT	CASSQASLTTGGSPLHF
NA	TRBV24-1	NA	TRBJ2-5	TGTGCCACCAGTGATTTCGGACAGACTCAAGAGACCCAGTACTTC	CATSDFGQTQETQYF
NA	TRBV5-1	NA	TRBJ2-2	TGCGCCAGCAGCTTGGGAGGGAACGGGGAGCTGTTTTTT	CASSLGGNGELFF
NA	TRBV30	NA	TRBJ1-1	TGTGCCGGGACCCGGGTCACTGAAGCTTTCTTT	CAGTRVTEAFF
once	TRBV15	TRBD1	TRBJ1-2	TGTGCCACCAGCATAGGACGGGACAGCTATGGCTACACCTTC	CATSIGRDSYGYTF
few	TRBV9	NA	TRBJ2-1	TGTGCCAGCATCTCGGGACGGCTCAGTAATGAGCAGTTCTTC	CASISGRLSNEQFF
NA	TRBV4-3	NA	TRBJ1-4	TGCGCCAGCAGCCGCGGCGTAGGGATAAACGAAAAACTGTTTTTT	CASSRGVGINEKLFF
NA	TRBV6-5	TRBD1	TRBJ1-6	TGTGCCAGCAGTTACGCGGGACAGATAAATTCACCCCTCCACTTT	CASSYAGQINSPLHF
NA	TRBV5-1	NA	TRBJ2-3	TGCGCCAGCAGCAAGAGAGGGTTGGCGGCAGATACGCAGTATTTT	CASSKRGLAADTQYF
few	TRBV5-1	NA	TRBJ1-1	TGCGCCAGCAGCTTGGTCCCGGGGAACACTGAAGCTTTCTTT	CASSLVPGNTEAFF
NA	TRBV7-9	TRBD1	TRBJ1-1	TGTGCCAGCAGCTTAGGGACAGGGGGAATGAACACTGAAGCTTTCTTT	CASSLGTGGMNTEAFF
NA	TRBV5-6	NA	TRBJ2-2	TGTGCCAGCAGCTTGGATAGGGATTTTCGGGAGCTGTTTTTT	CASSLDRDFRELFF
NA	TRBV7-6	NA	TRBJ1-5	TGTGCCAGCAGCTTAGAGCAGGGTTGGGATCAGCCCCAGCATTTT	CASSLEQGWDQPQHF
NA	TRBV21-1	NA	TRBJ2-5	TGTGCCAGCAGCCCAAAGTGTGTTTTCGGGACTAGCAGTTATCGGGAGACCCAGTACTTC	CASSPKCVFGTSSYRETQYF
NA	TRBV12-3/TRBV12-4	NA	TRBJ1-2	TGTGCCAGCAGTCTACCCGTTAACTATGGCTACACCTTC	CASSLPVNYGYTF
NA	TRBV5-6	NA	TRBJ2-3	TGTGCCAGCAGCCCTGGGGGCAGCACAGATACGCAGTATTTT	CASSPGGSTDTQYF
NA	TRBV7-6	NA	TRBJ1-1	TGTGCCAGCAGCTTAGTAAGGGACACTGAAGCTTTCTTT	CASSLVRDTEAFF
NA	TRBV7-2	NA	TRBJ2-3	TGTGCCAGCAGCCATTCTACCGAGATTTTGCTCCATTTT	CASSHSTEILLHF
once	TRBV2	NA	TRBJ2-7	TGTGCCAGCATTTCCCTGGACAGTCCCTACGAGCAGTACTTC	CASISLDSPYEQYF
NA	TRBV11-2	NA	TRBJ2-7	TGTGCCAGCAGCTTAGCCGGGACACCAACCTACGAGCAGTACTTC	CASSLAGTPTYEQYF
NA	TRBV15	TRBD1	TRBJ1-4	TGTGCCACCAGCAGAGCGACAGGGAGTAATGAAAAACTGTTTTTT	CATSRATGSNEKLFF
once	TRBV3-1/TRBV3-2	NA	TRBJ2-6	TGTGCCAGCAGCCAAGAGGTGGGGCGAAGAGCTGGGTCTGGGGCCAACGTCCTGACTTTC	CASSQEVGRRAGSGANVLTF
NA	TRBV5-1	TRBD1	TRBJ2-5	TGCGCCAGCAGCAGACAGGGGTTCCTGGGCCAAGAGACCCAGTACTTC	CASSRQGFLGQETQYF
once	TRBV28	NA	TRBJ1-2	TGTGCCAGCAGTTCCGGGATAAGTAACTATGGCTACACCTTC	CASSSGISNYGYTF
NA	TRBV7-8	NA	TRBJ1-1	TGTGCCAGCAGCTTAGACTGGGGGGCTGAAGCTTTCTTT	CASSLDWGAEAFF
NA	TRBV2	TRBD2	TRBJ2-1	TGTGCCAGCAGTGAGGCTAGCGGGGGGAACTCCTACAATGAGCAGTTCTTC	CASSEASGGNSYNEQFF
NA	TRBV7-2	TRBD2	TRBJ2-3	TGTGCCAGCAGCTTCACTAGCGGGGGGTTCTACACAGATACGCAGTATTTT	CASSFTSGGFYTDTQYF
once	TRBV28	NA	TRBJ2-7	TGTGCCAGCAGCTCCCCGGGGACCGCCTACGAGCAGTACTTC	CASSSPGTAYEQYF
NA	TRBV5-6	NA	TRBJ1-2	TGTGCCAGACGGGACCTCGATAACTATGGCTACACCTTC	CARRDLDNYGYTF
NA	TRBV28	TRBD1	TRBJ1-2	TGTGCCAGCATCAACAGGGGCTGGGGTGGCTACACCTTC	CASINRGWGGYTF
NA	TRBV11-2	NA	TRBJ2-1	TGTGCCAGCAGCTTAGTTGGGGCCGCGATCCTACGAGGGGAGCAGTTCTTC	CASSLVGAAILRGEQFF
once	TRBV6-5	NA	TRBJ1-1	TGTGCCAGCAGAAAGACAGGGAACACTGAAGCTTTCTTT	CASRKTGNTEAFF
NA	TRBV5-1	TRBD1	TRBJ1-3	TGCGCCAGCAGCTTGATGGGACAGAGCTCTGGAAACACCATATATTTT	CASSLMGQSSGNTIYF
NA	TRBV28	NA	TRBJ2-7	TGTGCCAGCAGTCCAGCCGGGCGACACGAGCAGTACTTC	CASSPAGRHEQYF
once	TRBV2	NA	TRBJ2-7	TGTGCCGGGCGACAGGAAACCTACGAGCAGTACTTC	CAGRQETYEQYF
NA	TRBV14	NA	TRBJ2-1	TGTGCCAGCAGCCACGGAACATGGACGAACAAAGTATACCACAATGAGCAGTTCTTC	CASSHGTWTNKVYHNEQFF
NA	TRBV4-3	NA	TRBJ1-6	TGCGCCAGCAGCCGCGAGGGGGCACCCCTCCACTTT	CASSREGAPLHF
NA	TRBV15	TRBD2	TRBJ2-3	TGTGCCACCAGCAGAGTGGCGGGGGGGTACACAGATACGCAGTATTTT	CATSRVAGGYTDTQYF